Each of the 17 T cell receptor beta chains below was sequenced from the same sample in a study of cytomegalovirus exposure and HLA in healthy donors. This PCR relied on a set of 60 Vbeta primers and 13 Jbeta primers. Only in-frame clones appear in the TCRdb table, and some are missing; sequencing was by immunoSEQ multiplex PCR. This sample's table reports tens of thousands of clones. Sequencing was performed on PBMCs. Every receptor here comes from a man in his forties in good health and CMV-seronegative.

The chain recombines TRBV14 with TRBJ1-5; 9 bases line up with TRBD1. The V and J ends lost 0 bases and 3 bases, in that order; junction bases with no gene match: 6. Germline CDR1 is SGHDN and CDR2 is FVKESK. The CDR3 has 17 residues. In nucleotides, the CDR3 is TGTGCCAGCAGCCAAGATCACAGGACAGGGGACAATCAGCCCCAGCATTTT. It yields the protein CASSQDHRTGDNQPQHF.

This chain joins TRBV2 and TRBJ1-5; the match to TRBD1 covers 7 bases. Germline CDR1 reads SNHLY; CDR2 reads FYNNEI. The CDR3 totals 16 residues. V lost 1 base to trimming and J lost 0 bases; unmatched junction nucleotides: 3. CDR3 residues: CASSEDRGYSNQPQHF. The CDR3 coding sequence is TGTGCCAGCAGTGAAGACAGGGGATATAGCAATCAGCCCCAGCATTTT.

The gene calls are TRBV25-1 and TRBJ2-3; possible D gene TRBD2, 6 bases. The V gene's germline CDR1 is MGHDK and CDR2 SYGVNS. This CDR3 is built from 15 residues. Between the trimmed V and J ends, which lost 6 bases and 3 bases, there was a span of 16 bases. CDR3 in amino acids: CASSPLAKGTDTQYF. DNA for the CDR3: TGTGCCAGCAGCCCTCTAGCGAAGGGGACAGATACGCAGTATTTT.

The rearrangement links TRBV15 to TRBJ1-6; 12 nucleotides agree with TRBD1. The V segment lost 5 bases and the J segment 10 bases; nucleotides outside the gene matches: 3. This CDR3 spans 14 amino acids. In germline, CDR1 is LNHNV, CDR2 YYDKDF (reference sequence). In DNA form, the CDR3 reads TGTGCCACCAGCTCCGGGACAGGGGGCTCACCCCTCCACTTT. This encodes CATSSGTGGSPLHF.

The V call is TRBV5-1, the J call TRBJ1-6; weak D call: TRBD1 (5 bases). Trimming stripped 0 bases from V and 5 bases from J, with 9 bases between. This CDR3 contains 15 residues. Germline V lookup: CDR1 SGHRS, CDR2 YFSETQ. The CDR3 protein is CASSLAGDNNSPLHF. In DNA, the CDR3 is TGCGCCAGCAGCTTGGCGGGGGATAATAATTCACCCCTCCACTTT.

The chain couples TRBV29-1 to TRBJ2-7, with 10 bases aligning to TRBD1. V lost 6 bases, J lost 3 bases, and 11 bases stayed unmatched. The CDR3 contains 15 residues. CDR1 and CDR2 (germline): SQVTM, ANQGSEA. CDR3 sequence: CSVLISTGGYYEQYF. CDR3 nucleotide sequence: TGCAGCGTCCTAATTTCGACAGGGGGCTACTACGAGCAGTACTTC.

The chain is built from TRBV6-1 and TRBJ1-2, with a weak D call TRBD1 (5 bases). Germline V gene data show CDR1 as MNHNS and CDR2 as SASEGT. Trimming left V 0 bases short and J 3 bases short, with 8 bases between. CDR3 size: 14 residues. The CDR3 sequence is CASSEADSYYGYTF. As DNA, the CDR3 is TGTGCCAGCAGTGAAGCCGACAGCTACTATGGCTACACCTTC.

This rearrangement joins TRBV7-9 to TRBJ2-7; 11 bases fit TRBD2. V lost 4 bases, J lost 2 bases, and 4 bases stayed unmatched. Germline V lookup: CDR1 SEHNR, CDR2 FQNEAQ (reference sequence). This CDR3 comprises 15 residues. CDR3 in amino acids: CASSSDSGGAYEQYF. CDR3 nucleotides: TGTGCCAGCAGCTCCGATAGCGGGGGGGCCTACGAGCAGTACTTC.

V and J are TRBV4-1 and TRBJ2-4; 10 bases map to TRBD2. The germline V gene encodes CDR1 MGHRA and CDR2 YSYEKL. Germline trimming cut 3 bases from V and 4 bases from J; bases unmatched to any gene: 6. The CDR3 totals 16 residues. The CDR3 is CASSHVTSGEKNIQYF. The CDR3 DNA sequence: TGCGCCAGCAGCCACGTAACTAGCGGGGAGAAAAACATTCAGTACTTC.

This chain uses TRBV5-1 with TRBJ2-3, with 9 bases matching TRBD2. J lost 2 bases, V lost 2 bases, and 6 bases had no gene match. Per the germline V gene, CDR1 is SGHRS and CDR2 is YFSETQ. CDR3 length: 16 residues. CDR3 in amino acids: CASSLLAGETTDTQYF. In DNA form, the CDR3 reads TGCGCCAGCAGCTTATTAGCGGGGGAGACCACAGATACGCAGTATTTT.

This chain connects TRBV5-1 to TRBJ1-5; the D is unclear. The CDR3 covers 15 residues. With 4 bases removed from V and 2 bases from J, the gap between germline ends came to 13 bases. From germline, CDR1 is SGHRS and CDR2 YFSETQ. CDR3 sequence (DNA): TGCGCCAGCAGCCCGCAGCCGGGAGGCAATCAGCCCCAGCATTTT. This sequence encodes CASSPQPGGNQPQHF.

The rearrangement uses TRBV2 and TRBJ1-4; D not resolved. The germline V gene encodes CDR1 SNHLY and CDR2 FYNNEI. The V and J ends lost 7 bases and 8 bases respectively, with 17 bases between them. CDR3 length: 14 amino acids. For the CDR3, the DNA is TGTGCCAGCACCCTTGGAACGGGTATCGAAAAACTGTTTTTT. Amino acids: CASTLGTGIEKLFF.

The V gene is TRBV5-1, the J gene TRBJ2-5, with D unresolved. This CDR3 is built from 12 residues. Looked up from germline, CDR1 is SGHRS and CDR2 is YFSETQ. The ends were cut back, 0 bases at V and 4 bases at J, with 4 bases in the middle. The CDR3 protein is CASSLAGETQYF. In DNA, the CDR3 is TGCGCCAGCAGCTTGGCGGGAGAGACCCAGTACTTC.

This chain connects TRBV5-1 to TRBJ1-2; the D gene is possibly TRBD1 (5 bases). Trimming cost V 0 bases and J 6 bases, with 15 bases left between them. The CDR3 covers 15 residues. CDR1 SGHRS and CDR2 YFSETQ come from the germline V gene. As DNA, the CDR3 is TGCGCCAGCAGCTTGGGCCACGCCGGGGGTGATGGCTACACCTTC. This encodes CASSLGHAGGDGYTF.

The rearrangement joins TRBV9 to TRBJ2-6; TRBD2 matches 7 bases. Trimming took 7 bases from V and 0 from J; bases not matched to a gene: 1. Germline V gene lookup returns CDR1 SGDLS and CDR2 YYNGEE. The CDR3 extends over 14 amino acids. This chain's CDR3 is CASGGGSGANVLTF. The CDR3 nucleotides are TGTGCCAGCGGGGGGGGCTCTGGGGCCAACGTCCTGACTTTC.

The chain uses TRBV5-5 and TRBJ1-2, with D unclear. This CDR3 comprises 14 residues. The ends were cut back, 1 base at V and 0 bases at J, with 7 bases in the middle. Germline CDR1 is SGHKS and CDR2 is YYEKEE (reference sequence). CDR3 sequence reads: CASSLSVSNYGYTF. The CDR3 region has the DNA TGTGCCAGCAGCTTGAGCGTTTCTAACTATGGCTACACCTTC.

The chain has TRBV5-1 and TRBJ2-7; D is possibly TRBD1 (5 bases). Germline V gives CDR1 SGHRS, CDR2 YFSETQ. Between the trimmed V and J ends, which lost 1 base and 0 bases, there was a span of 17 bases. The CDR3 loop spans 17 amino acids. CDR3 region: CASSLMGQGISSYEQYF. The CDR3, as DNA: TGCGCCAGCAGCTTGATGGGGCAGGGAATTTCCTCCTACGAGCAGTACTTC.